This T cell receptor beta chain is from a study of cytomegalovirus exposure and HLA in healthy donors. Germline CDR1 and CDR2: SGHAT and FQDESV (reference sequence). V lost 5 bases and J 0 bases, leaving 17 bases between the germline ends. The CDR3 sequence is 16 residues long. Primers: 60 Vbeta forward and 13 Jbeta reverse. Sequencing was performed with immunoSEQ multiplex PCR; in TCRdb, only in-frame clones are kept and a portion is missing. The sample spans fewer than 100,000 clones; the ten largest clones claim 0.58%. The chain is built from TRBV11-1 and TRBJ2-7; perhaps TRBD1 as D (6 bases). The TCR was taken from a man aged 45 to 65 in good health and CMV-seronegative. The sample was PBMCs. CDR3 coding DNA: TGTGCCAGCAGCGCAATGACAGGCGACGCCTCCTACGAGCAGTACTTC. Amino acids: CASSAMTGDASYEQYF.